A selection of T cell receptor beta chains follows, all from one sample in a study of T cell repertoires in cytomegalovirus infection. No antigen is known for these receptors. TCRdb reprocessed the reads with MiXCR, giving one entry per CDR3 protein. The sample has just under 500,000 distinct CDR3 sequences, 30% to 35% seen once. Source: cultured PBMCs, taken from culture after CMV antigen stimulation. These TCRs come from a human donor in good health (CMV status not recorded). Some clones in this sample may be carry-over from other donors' samples. Both conserved end residues are part of each CDR3. A D gene is named only where the DNA matches it firmly. Not all rows give a size; the values are once, few, many and, for expanded clones, a class.

cdr3_aa cdr3_nt d_call j_call v_call clone_size
CASSRTGLQETQYF TGTGCCAGCAGCCGGACGGGACTACAAGAGACCCAGTACTTC TRBD2 TRBJ2-5 TRBV6-5 -
CASSHLDRGGTEAFF TGTGCCAGCAGCCACCTCGACAGGGGTGGCACTGAAGCTTTCTTT TRBD1 TRBJ1-1 TRBV7-9 -
CASSFSTSGRNEQYF TGTGCCAGCAGTTTCTCGACTAGCGGGAGGAACGAGCAGTACTTC TRBD2 TRBJ2-7 TRBV28 -
CASREKGLSYEQYF TGTGCCAGTAGAGAGAAAGGGTTGAGCTACGAGCAGTACTTC - TRBJ2-7 TRBV19 few
CASRTGLLDEAFF TGTGCCAGCAGGACAGGGCTCTTGGATGAGGCTTTCTTT TRBD1 TRBJ1-1 TRBV27 -
CASRGDTNTEAFF TGTGCCAGCAGAGGTGACACCAACACTGAAGCTTTCTTT - TRBJ1-1 TRBV12-3/TRBV12-4 -
CASSLSGLANTGELFF TGTGCCAGCAGCTTATCGGGACTAGCGAACACCGGGGAGCTGTTTTTT TRBD2 TRBJ2-2 TRBV7-2 many
CASSWRSGGAYEKLFF TGTGCCAGCAGCTGGCGTTCAGGGGGCGCGTACGAAAAACTGTTTTTT TRBD1 TRBJ1-4 TRBV7-8 few
CASSLGAGAYTDTQYF TGTGCCAGCAGCTTAGGTGCGGGAGCGTACACAGATACGCAGTATTTT TRBD2 TRBJ2-3 TRBV11-2 few
CATSRTGPNYGYTF TGTGCCACTTCACGGACAGGGCCGAACTATGGCTACACCTTC TRBD1 TRBJ1-2 TRBV25-1 -
CAIRATGGYQPQHF TGTGCCATCCGGGCGACCGGGGGCTATCAGCCCCAGCATTTT - TRBJ1-5 TRBV6-6 -
CASGGEGPNEQFF TGTGCCAGCGGCGGCGAGGGTCCCAATGAGCAGTTCTTC - TRBJ2-1 TRBV6-1 -
CASSQADGDNYGYTF TGTGCCAGCAGCCAAGCCGACGGTGATAACTATGGCTACACCTTC - TRBJ1-2 TRBV14 once
CASSVRQGNQPQHF TGTGCCAGCAGCGTAAGACAGGGCAATCAGCCCCAGCATTTT - TRBJ1-5 TRBV7-2 many
CASSFPPGLEQFF TGTGCCAGCAGTTTCCCCCCTGGACTAGAGCAGTTCTTC - TRBJ2-1 TRBV28 -
CASSPSSGRTAAQHF TGTGCCAGCAGCCCTTCTTCCGGACGGACTGCGGCCCAGCATTTT - TRBJ1-5 TRBV2 -
CASSPPGFGGQQPQHF TGTGCCAGCAGTCCCCCGGGGTTCGGGGGGCAACAGCCCCAGCATTTT - TRBJ1-5 TRBV28 few
CASSEVSQETQYF TGCGCCAGCAGCGAGGTCAGTCAAGAGACCCAGTACTTC - TRBJ2-5 TRBV5-1 -
CASSLDETYEQYF TGTGCCAGCAGCCTGGACGAAACCTACGAGCAGTACTTC - TRBJ2-7 TRBV7-8 -
CASTLLRQTSYGYTF TGTGCCAGCACCCTACTTAGACAAACCTCCTATGGCTACACCTTC - TRBJ1-2 TRBV12-3/TRBV12-4 few
CASSPKGSGNTIYF TGTGCCAGCAGTCCGAAGGGATCGGGAAACACCATATATTTT - TRBJ1-3 TRBV27 few
CASSRASGRGMPQYF TGTGCCAGTAGTAGGGCGAGCGGGAGAGGCATGCCCCAGTACTTC TRBD2 TRBJ2-5 TRBV19 -
CASTGTARYEQYF TGTGCCAGCACCGGGACGGCACGTTACGAGCAGTACTTC - TRBJ2-7 TRBV2 few
CSAPRLDTQYF TGCAGTGCTCCGCGATTAGATACGCAGTATTTT - TRBJ2-3 TRBV20-1 few
CRAVRPAKYNEQFF TGCAGGGCAGTCCGGCCAGCGAAGTACAATGAGCAGTTCTTC - TRBJ2-1 TRBV20-1 once
CASSSRLATTGELFF TGTGCCAGCAGCTCGCGACTAGCGACTACCGGGGAGCTGTTTTTT TRBD2 TRBJ2-2 TRBV7-3 few
CSARGGTDRGSGNEQFF TGCAGTGCTAGGGGAGGAACGGACAGGGGTTCGGGCAATGAGCAGTTCTTC TRBD1 TRBJ2-1 TRBV20-1 -
CASSQIRGQDTQYF TGTGCCAGCAGCCAGATTCGGGGGCAAGATACGCAGTATTTT - TRBJ2-3 TRBV11-3 few
CASSIGTYRGDEQFF TGTGCCAGTAGTATAGGGACGTACAGGGGGGATGAGCAGTTCTTC TRBD1 TRBJ2-1 TRBV19 many
CASSALTGNTGELFF TGTGCCAGCAGTGCCCTGACAGGGAACACCGGGGAGCTGTTTTTT - TRBJ2-2 TRBV6-1 -
CASRRDRGPAYEQYF TGTGCCAGCAGGCGGGACAGGGGGCCGGCCTACGAGCAGTACTTC TRBD1 TRBJ2-7 TRBV7-2 -
CASSYPSGVRETQYF TGTGCCAGCAGTTACCCGTCGGGGGTGAGGGAGACCCAGTACTTC - TRBJ2-5 TRBV28 -
CASIAGGGDTQYF TGTGCCAGTATAGCGGGAGGAGGAGATACGCAGTATTTT TRBD2 TRBJ2-3 TRBV19 few
CASSVLQGPYNEQFF TGTGCCAGCAGTGTACTTCAAGGGCCCTACAATGAGCAGTTCTTC - TRBJ2-1 TRBV25-1 -
CASNLGGQQETQYF TGTGCCAGTAATCTCGGAGGGCAGCAAGAGACCCAGTACTTC - TRBJ2-5 TRBV19 few
CASSPGPGGKLFF TGTGCCAGCAGCCCGGGCCCGGGGGGTAAACTGTTTTTT - TRBJ1-4 TRBV13 -
CASSLTWGTEAFF TGTGCCAGCAGCTTAACGTGGGGCACTGAAGCTTTCTTT - TRBJ1-1 TRBV7-3 -
CATVRDSYNSPLHF TGTGCCACCGTTCGGGACAGCTATAATTCACCCCTCCACTTT TRBD1 TRBJ1-6 TRBV28 -
CASNPFGTNQPQHF TGTGCCAGCAACCCCTTCGGGACCAATCAGCCCCAGCATTTT - TRBJ1-5 TRBV27 -
CASSAPGLSSYNEQFF TGTGCCAGCAGCGCACCGGGCCTCTCTTCCTACAATGAGCAGTTCTTC - TRBJ2-1 TRBV7-9 few
CASSFLAQGDEQFF TGTGCCAGCAGTTTCCTAGCCCAAGGGGATGAGCAGTTCTTC - TRBJ2-1 TRBV12-3/TRBV12-4 -
CASSLEDWSSYNEQFF TGTGCCAGCAGCTTGGAGGACTGGAGCTCCTACAATGAGCAGTTCTTC - TRBJ2-1 TRBV5-5 many
CASERGGVKNIQYF TGTGCCAGCGAGAGAGGGGGGGTCAAAAACATTCAGTACTTC - TRBJ2-4 TRBV7-2 many
CASSLRGAPVF TGTGCCAGCAGTTTGCGCGGGGCCCCAGTCTTC - TRBJ2-1 TRBV28 -
CASSPRTSGTRYEQYF TGTGCCAGCAGTCCGAGGACTAGCGGGACACGGTACGAGCAGTACTTC TRBD2 TRBJ2-7 TRBV27 -
CATASGGYGTEAFF TGTGCCACCGCTTCGGGAGGGTATGGCACTGAAGCTTTCTTT - TRBJ1-1 TRBV24-1 -
CASSSLMTGATGEAFF TGTGCCAGCAGCTCTCTTATGACTGGGGCCACCGGTGAAGCTTTCTTT - TRBJ1-1 TRBV5-4 once
CASSPGHVYNEQFF TGTGCCAGCAGCCCCGGACATGTTTACAATGAGCAGTTCTTC - TRBJ2-1 TRBV5-4 -
CATSKGGGTYEQYF TGTGCCACCAGCAAGGGTGGAGGGACCTACGAGCAGTACTTC - TRBJ2-7 TRBV24-1 -
CASSQDRAEGTGELFF TGCGCCAGCAGCCAAGATAGGGCAGAAGGGACCGGGGAGCTGTTTTTT - TRBJ2-2 TRBV4-3 -
CASSSRVYNEQFF TGTGCCAGCAGCTCCAGGGTTTACAATGAGCAGTTCTTC - TRBJ2-1 TRBV12-3/TRBV12-4 many
CASGQGSGNTIYF TGTGCCAGCGGACAGGGGAGTGGAAACACCATATATTTT TRBD1 TRBJ1-3 TRBV3-1 -
CASSLGARASGETQYF TGTGCCAGCAGCTTAGGGGCGCGGGCCTCGGGGGAGACCCAGTACTTC - TRBJ2-5 TRBV11-2 -
CASSLGYSSYNEQFF TGTGCCAGCAGCTTAGGGTACAGCTCCTACAATGAGCAGTTCTTC - TRBJ2-1 TRBV7-2 many
CASSLAPRTFPPQHF TGTGCCAGCAGCTTAGCCCCGCGGACGTTCCCGCCCCAGCATTTT - TRBJ1-5 TRBV7-9 -
CASSHRTDTQYF TGTGCCAGCAGTCACCGGACAGATACGCAGTATTTT - TRBJ2-3 TRBV6-5 -
CATSDPRTASYNEQFF TGTGCCACCAGTGATCCCAGGACAGCATCCTACAATGAGCAGTTCTTC - TRBJ2-1 TRBV24-1 -
CATSAGVAGVREQYF TGTGCCACCAGTGCCGGAGTGGCGGGAGTGCGAGAGCAGTACTTC TRBD2 TRBJ2-7 TRBV24-1 -